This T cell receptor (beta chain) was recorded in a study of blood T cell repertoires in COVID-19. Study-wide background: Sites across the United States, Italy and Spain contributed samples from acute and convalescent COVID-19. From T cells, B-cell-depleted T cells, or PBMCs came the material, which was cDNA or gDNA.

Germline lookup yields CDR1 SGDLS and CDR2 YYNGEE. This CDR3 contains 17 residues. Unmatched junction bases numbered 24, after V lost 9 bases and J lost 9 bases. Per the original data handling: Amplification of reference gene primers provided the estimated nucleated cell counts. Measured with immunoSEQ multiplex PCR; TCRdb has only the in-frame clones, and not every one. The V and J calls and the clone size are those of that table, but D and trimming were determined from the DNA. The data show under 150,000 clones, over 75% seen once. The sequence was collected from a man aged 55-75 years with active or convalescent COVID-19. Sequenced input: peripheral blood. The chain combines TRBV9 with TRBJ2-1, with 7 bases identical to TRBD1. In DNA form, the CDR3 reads TGTGCCACTTCAATTTCTCCTCCGGACAGGAGGTGTCGTGAGCAGTTCTTC. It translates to CATSISPPDRRCREQFF.